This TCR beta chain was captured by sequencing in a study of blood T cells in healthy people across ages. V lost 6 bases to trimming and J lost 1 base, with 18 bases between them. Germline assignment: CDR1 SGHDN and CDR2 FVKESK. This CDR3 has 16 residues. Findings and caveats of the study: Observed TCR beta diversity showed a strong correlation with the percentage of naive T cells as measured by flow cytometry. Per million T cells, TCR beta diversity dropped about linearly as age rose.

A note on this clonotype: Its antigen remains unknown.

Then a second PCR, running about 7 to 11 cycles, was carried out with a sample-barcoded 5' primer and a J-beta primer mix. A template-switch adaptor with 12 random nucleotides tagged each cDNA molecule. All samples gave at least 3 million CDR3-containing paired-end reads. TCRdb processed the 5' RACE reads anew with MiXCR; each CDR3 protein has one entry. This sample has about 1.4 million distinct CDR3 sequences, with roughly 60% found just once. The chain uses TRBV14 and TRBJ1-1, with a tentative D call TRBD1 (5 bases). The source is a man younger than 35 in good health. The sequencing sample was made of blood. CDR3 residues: CASSPYLQVTNTEAFF. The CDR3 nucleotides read TGTGCCAGCAGTCCTTACTTACAGGTGACGAACACTGAAGCTTTCTTT.